These 14 T cell receptor beta chains were sequenced from one sample in a study of cytomegalovirus exposure and HLA in healthy donors. It was with 60 Vbeta and 13 Jbeta primers that the PCR ran. Sequencing was performed with immunoSEQ multiplex PCR; in TCRdb, only in-frame clones are kept and a portion is missing. Of approximately 170,000 clones listed, around four fifths were seen once; the top ten hold 0.95% to 1.5%. Sequencing was performed on PBMCs. These receptors originate from a boy aged 2 to 9 in good health and CMV-seronegative.

The V gene is TRBV30, the J gene TRBJ2-2, with D perhaps TRBD2 (5 bases). CDR1 and CDR2 from the germline V gene are GTSNPN and SVGIG (reference sequence). CDR3 length: 14 residues. V was clipped by 2 bases and J by 4 bases, with 11 bases between them. CDR3: CAWSMDSFTGELFF. DNA of the CDR3: TGTGCCTGGAGTATGGACTCGTTCACCGGGGAGCTGTTTTTT. Full variable domain (remainder filled in from reference TRBV30 and TRBJ2-2): SQTIHQWPATLVQPVGSPLSLECTVEGTSNPNLYWYRQAAGRGLQLLFYSVGIGQISSEVPQNLSASRPQDRQFILSSKKLLLSDSGFYLCAWSMDSFTGELFFGEGSRLTVL.

The CDR3 protein is CASRGQGVYGYTF. The CDR3 region has the DNA TGTGCCAGCAGGGGACAGGGTGTATATGGCTACACCTTC. This chain uses TRBV6-1 with TRBJ1-2; 9 nucleotides agree with TRBD1. The V segment lost 6 bases and the J segment 5 bases; nucleotides outside the gene matches: 4. Germline CDR1 and CDR2: MNHNS and SASEGT. The CDR3 runs to 13 residues.

The V gene is TRBV5-5, the J gene TRBJ1-4; TRBD1 agrees at 9 bases. Germline V lookup: CDR1 SGHKS, CDR2 YYEKEE (reference sequence). The CDR3 covers 14 residues. V gave up 3 bases and J gave up 8 bases; unmatched junction bases: 5. CDR3 sequence reads: CASSWTGEREKLFF. CDR3 nucleotide sequence: TGTGCCAGCAGCTGGACAGGGGAACGAGAAAAACTGTTTTTT.

This clone has a single count. The chain combines TRBV25-1 with TRBJ1-2, with TRBD1 matching 10 bases. Losses at the gene ends were 2 bases for V and 2 bases for J; bases not matched to a gene: 5. This CDR3 spans 16 amino acids. CDR1 is MGHDK, CDR2 SYGVNS, per germline. CDR3 DNA sequence: TGTGCCAGCAGTGAAGCCCGGACAGGGGGGAACTATGGCTACACCTTC. Its protein is CASSEARTGGNYGYTF.

A word on this clone: Other nucleotide sequences from this sample produce the same CDR3. This sequence joins TRBV2 and TRBJ2-7, with 7 nucleotides matching TRBD1. Trimming at V came to 4 bases and at J to 3 bases, leaving 3 bases not matched to a gene. Germline CDR1 SNHLY, CDR2 FYNNEI. This CDR3 region has 13 residues. The CDR3 protein is CASSGTGYYEQYF. The CDR3 nucleotides read TGTGCCAGCAGTGGGACAGGATACTACGAGCAGTACTTC.

This clone has more than one count but fewer than ten. J is TRBJ2-1 and V is TRBV30; D unclear. The CDR3 is 11 residues long. Trimming shortened V by 0 bases and J by 12 bases, and 9 bases separated the two germline ends. Per the germline V gene, CDR1 is GTSNPN and CDR2 is SVGIG (reference sequence). This CDR3 is CAWSVGPGQFF. CDR3 nucleotide sequence: TGTGCCTGGAGTGTCGGTCCCGGGCAGTTCTTC. Based on the CDR3 plus reference TRBV30 and TRBJ2-1, the full variable domain is SQTIHQWPATLVQPVGSPLSLECTVEGTSNPNLYWYRQAAGRGLQLLFYSVGIGQISSEVPQNLSASRPQDRQFILSSKKLLLSDSGFYLCAWSVGPGQFFGPGTRLTVL.

The gene calls are TRBV28 and TRBJ1-2; the D gene is possibly TRBD1 (5 bases). With 2 bases removed from V and 7 bases from J, the gap between germline ends came to 11 bases. The CDR3 spans 13 residues. Germline V gene lookup returns CDR1 MDHEN and CDR2 SYDVKM. CDR3 amino acids: CASSLIGAGGYTF. As DNA, the CDR3 is TGTGCCAGCAGTTTAATAGGGGCTGGTGGCTACACCTTC.

The V and J genes are TRBV7-8 and TRBJ2-1, with a tentative D call TRBD2 (6 bases). The CDR3 is made up of 17 amino acids. V lost 2 bases and J lost 5, with 19 bases in between. Germline assignment: CDR1 SGHVS and CDR2 FQNEAQ. CDR3 residues: CASSLSGVSSANNEQFF. Here the CDR3 DNA reads TGTGCCAGCAGCTTATCGGGCGTGTCTAGCGCCAACAATGAGCAGTTCTTC.

The V gene is TRBV7-2, the J gene TRBJ1-2, with D unresolved. The germline V gene has CDR1 SGHTA and CDR2 FQGNSA. V lost 1 base to trimming and J lost 4 bases, with 7 bases between them. CDR3 length: 13 amino acids. The CDR3 DNA sequence: TGTGCCAGCAGCTTAGGGCGGATCTATGGCTACACCTTC. It is translated as CASSLGRIYGYTF.

The J gene is TRBJ1-1, the V gene TRBV6-4; D remains ambiguous. CDR3 length: 14 amino acids. The germline V gene encodes CDR1 MRHNA and CDR2 SNTAGT. V was clipped by 6 bases and J by 3 bases, with 14 bases between them. CDR3 in amino acids: CASRDRPGDTEAFF. In DNA, the CDR3 is TGTGCCAGCAGAGACCGGCCCGGGGACACTGAAGCTTTCTTT.

The chain combines TRBV27 with TRBJ2-3; TRBD2 aligns across 16 bases. CDR3 size: 19 residues. Per germline, CDR1 MNHEY and CDR2 SMNVEV (reference sequence). J lost 0 bases, V lost 5 bases, and 8 bases had no gene match. In DNA form, the CDR3 reads TGTGCCAGCAGTCGCGGGACTAGCGGGGGGGCCACTAGCACAGATACGCAGTATTTT. Protein product: CASSRGTSGGATSTDTQYF.

This clone was counted a single time. The chain employs TRBV10-3 and TRBJ1-2; 9 bases are shared with TRBD1. The V and J ends lost 0 bases and 7 bases, in that order; junction bases with no gene match: 6. From germline, CDR1 is ENHRY and CDR2 SYGVKD. This CDR3 region has 15 residues. The CDR3 is CAISESGTGSFGYTF. The CDR3 DNA follows: TGTGCCATCAGTGAGTCGGGGACAGGGAGCTTTGGCTACACCTTC.

The V and J genes are TRBV11-2 and TRBJ1-2; TRBD1 matches at 8 bases. The V gene's germline CDR1 is SGHAT and CDR2 FQNNGV. This CDR3 has 13 residues. Unmatched junction bases numbered 5, after V lost 3 bases and J lost 8 bases. The CDR3 sequence: CASSFRQGTGYTF. CDR3 DNA: TGTGCCAGCAGCTTCCGACAGGGGACGGGCTACACCTTC.

This chain uses TRBV6-5 with TRBJ1-5; the D is unclear. Germline V gene sequence: CDR1 MNHEY, CDR2 SVGAGI. The ends were cut back, 5 bases at V and 1 base at J, with 12 bases in the middle. This CDR3 is 15 amino acids long. CDR3 in amino acids: CASSPGLGSNQPQHF. DNA for the CDR3: TGTGCCAGCAGTCCCGGTCTGGGCAGCAATCAGCCCCAGCATTTT.